This T cell receptor (beta chain) was sequenced in a study of CD8+ T cells in alopecia areata. On the study more broadly: In an open-label trial, patients got 5 to 10 mg tofacitinib twice daily. The percentage of affected scalp area served as the score of severity for treated patients.

The treatment: oral pan-JAK inhibitor, 5-10 mg twice daily. Study-wide results and limits: Persistence in scalp and blood during tofacitinib was observed for many expanded lesional clones. Baseline CD8+ expansion's link to response remains uncertain, as there was one nonresponder.

cDNA serving as the sequencing template came from extracted, reverse transcribed RNA. Some clones are missing from TCRdb's copy, which holds only in-frame ones; the method was immunoSEQ multiplex PCR. The sample has 130,000 to 150,000 clones; roughly 82% are singletons. A remark on this clone: Antigen: not known.

The specimen comprised CD8+ T cells sorted from blood, sampled at week 4, from a patient treated with tofacitinib. The source is a human donor with alopecia areata.

CDR3 sequence: CSVEDRGPGYTF. The CDR3 region has the DNA TGCAGCGTTGAAGACAGGGGTCCTGGCTACACCTTC. The rearrangement uses TRBV29-1 and TRBJ1-2, with D possibly TRBD1 on 6 matching bases. There are 12 residues in the CDR3. The V end was cut by 0 bases, the J end by 7 bases, with 9 bases between. The V gene's germline CDR1 is SQVTM and CDR2 ANQGSEA.